This T cell receptor (beta chain) was obtained from a study of blood T cell repertoires in COVID-19. Study details: Sample material is recorded as cDNA or gDNA derived from T cells, B-cell-depleted T cells, or PBMCs.

Assay: immunoSEQ multiplex PCR; the TCRdb copy retains only in-frame clones and omits some. The repertoire holds about 400,000 clones, with roughly 86% as singletons. V was trimmed by 3 bases and J by 1 base, leaving 10 bases between them. The germline gives CDR1 SNHLY, CDR2 FYNNEI. The CDR3 length is 14 residues. The study assigned cohorts using participant-reported clinical history. The receptor's source is a woman between 40 and 55 years old with acute COVID-19. What was sequenced was PBMCs or T cells enriched from blood (not recorded which). The chain couples TRBV2 to TRBJ2-7; D remains unclear. CDR3 nucleotide sequence: TGTGCCAGCAGTGATCTTCAGGCATCCTACGAGCAGTACTTC. Residues: CASSDLQASYEQYF.